This TCR beta chain is from a study of PD-L1 blockade in urothelial cancer. Overall study: Prior chemotherapy regimens per patient numbered 0 to 3. Blood drawn 3 weeks (second dose) and 6 weeks after treatment start was analyzed.

PCRs each included synthetic TCR analog templates spiked in. TCRdb keeps only in-frame clones here, not all; method: immunoSEQ multiplex PCR. The table has under 120,000 clones, about 85% seen once; the top ten hold 2.4%. The source material was PBMCs, sampled around atezolizumab (anti-PD-L1) treatment. The receptor comes from a man aged 50 or older with urothelial cancer.

In DNA form, the CDR3 reads TGTGCCAGCAGCCAAAGAGGGCTAGCGTCAGAGACCCAGTACTTC. Protein sequence: CASSQRGLASETQYF. The V and J genes are TRBV14 and TRBJ2-5; possibly TRBD2 for D (6 bases). This CDR3 has 15 amino acids. Germline V gene sequence: CDR1 SGHDN, CDR2 FVKESK. V was trimmed by 2 bases and J by 4 bases, leaving 14 bases between them. Supplemented by reference TRBV14 and TRBJ2-5, the full variable domain reads EAGVTQFPSHSVIEKGQTVTLRCDPISGHDNLYWYRRVMGKEIKFLLHFVKESKQDESGMPNNRFLAERTGGTYSTLKVQPAELEDSGVYFCASSQRGLASETQYFGPGTRLLVL.